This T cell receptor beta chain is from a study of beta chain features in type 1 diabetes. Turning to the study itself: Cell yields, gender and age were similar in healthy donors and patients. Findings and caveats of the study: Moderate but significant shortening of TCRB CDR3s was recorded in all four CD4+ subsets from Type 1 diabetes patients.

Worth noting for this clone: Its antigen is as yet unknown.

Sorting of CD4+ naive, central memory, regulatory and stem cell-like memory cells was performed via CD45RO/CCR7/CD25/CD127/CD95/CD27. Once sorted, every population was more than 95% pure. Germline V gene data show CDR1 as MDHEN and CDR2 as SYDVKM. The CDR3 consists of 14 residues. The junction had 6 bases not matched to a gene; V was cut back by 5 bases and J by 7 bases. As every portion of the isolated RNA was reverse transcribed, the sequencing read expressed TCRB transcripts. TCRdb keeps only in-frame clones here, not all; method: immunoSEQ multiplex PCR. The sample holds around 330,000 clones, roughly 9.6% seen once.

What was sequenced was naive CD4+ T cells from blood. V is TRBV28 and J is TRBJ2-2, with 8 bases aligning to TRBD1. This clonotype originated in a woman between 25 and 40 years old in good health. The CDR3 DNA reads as TGTGCCAGCAGTCGGGACAGGTCGGGCGGGGAGCTGTTTTTT. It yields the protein CASSRDRSGGELFF.